The clone carrying this T cell receptor beta chain has only one observation. The data originate from a study of identical twins. V lost 4 bases to trimming and J lost 3 bases; unmatched junction nucleotides: 8. Germline CDR1 SGHRS, CDR2 YFSETQ. The CDR3 totals 15 residues. TCRdb analysed the 5' RACE reads with MiXCR anew, one entry per CDR3 protein. The sample holds roughly 1,500,000 distinct CDR3 sequences, more than 30% seen once. This chain joins TRBV5-1 and TRBJ1-2; 8 bases are a match to TRBD1. The clonotype originates from a newborn girl in good health. Sequenced input: cord blood. This chain's CDR3 is CASSPLRGQDYGYTF. Written as DNA, the CDR3 is TGCGCCAGCAGCCCCCTTCGGGGACAGGACTATGGCTACACCTTC. The full variable domain, in which reference TRBV5-1 and TRBJ1-2 provide the parts outside the CDR3, is KAGVTQTPRYLIKTRGQQVTLSCSPISGHRSVSWYQQTPGQGLQFLFEYFSETQRNKGNFPGRFSGRQFSNSRSEMNVSTLELGDSALYLCASSPLRGQDYGYTFGSGTRLTVV.